A single sample gave rise to the 28 T cell receptor beta chains below, sequenced in a study of blood T cells in healthy people across ages. The use of a sample-barcoded 5' primer and a J-beta primer mix characterized a second PCR of roughly 7 to 11 cycles. TCRdb re-derived calls from the 5' RACE reads in MiXCR, one entry per CDR3 protein. Of fewer than 900,000 distinct CDR3 sequences in the sample, approximately 43% were seen once. Sequencing was performed on blood. These receptors came from a woman aged 55-69 years in good health.

Only one count was recorded for this clonotype. The gene calls are TRBV11-2 and TRBJ2-1; a weak D match, TRBD1 (6 bases). Matching the DNA end better, TRBJ2-7 makes the J call doubtful. Germline-derived CDR1 and CDR2 are SGHAT and FQNNGV. The CDR3 consists of 19 residues. CDR3 residues: CASSSLQGLGPGSYNEQYF. In DNA form, the CDR3 reads TGTGCCAGCAGCTCCTTACAGGGATTAGGCCCCGGCTCCTACAATGAGCAGTACTTC.

This clonotype was seen a handful of times. This chain connects TRBV15 to TRBJ1-6; TRBD1 aligns across 7 bases. Germline assignment: CDR1 LNHNV and CDR2 YYDKDF (reference sequence). With 2 bases clipped from V and 5 bases from J, the junction kept 0 bases outside the gene matches. CDR3 size: 14 residues. CDR3 loop: CATSRQGDNSPLHF. The CDR3 DNA is TGTGCCACCAGCAGACAGGGGGATAATTCACCCCTCCACTTT.

A few counts support this clonotype. The V call is TRBV4-1, the J call TRBJ1-2, with TRBD1 matching 7 bases. CDR1 and CDR2 from the germline V gene are MGHRA and YSYEKL. This CDR3 has 15 amino acids. The trim removed 3 bases at V and 3 bases at J, leaving 7 bases unmatched. In nucleotides, the CDR3 is TGCGCCAGCAGCCACATTACCGGACAGGACTATGGCTACACCTTC. Translated: CASSHITGQDYGYTF.

This clonotype was found a few times. The rearrangement joins TRBV4-1 to TRBJ2-7; no clear D. Germline V CDR1 and CDR2: MGHRA, YSYEKL. V was cut by 2 bases and J by 0 bases, with 11 bases left in between. The CDR3 spans 15 residues. CDR3 loop: CASSQLDHSSYEQYF. For the CDR3, the DNA is TGCGCCAGCAGCCAACTCGACCATAGCTCCTACGAGCAGTACTTC.

This clonotype was seen ten or more times. V is TRBV5-1 and J is TRBJ1-1, with D unclear. CDR3 length: 14 residues. Trimming shortened V by 4 bases and J by 0 bases, and 10 bases separated the two germline ends. Looked up from germline, CDR1 is SGHRS and CDR2 is YFSETQ. CDR3 residues: CASSPLTVNTEAFF. CDR3 coding DNA: TGCGCCAGCAGCCCCTTGACGGTGAACACTGAAGCTTTCTTT.

The chain combines TRBV1 with TRBJ2-7; the table's D call of TRBD2 was not tested on the DNA. TRBV1 is reported as a pseudogene. The CDR3 extends over 17 amino acids. Written as DNA, the CDR3 is TGCACCAGCAACGAAGCTCCCCTTAGCGGGGGGACAAACGAGCAGTACTTC. It specifies CTSNEAPLSGGTNEQYF.

The J gene is TRBJ2-7, the V gene TRBV7-3; D unclear. The CDR3 covers 16 residues. Deletions cut 0 bases from V and 0 bases from J, with 12 bases between. From germline, CDR1 is SGHTA and CDR2 FQGTGA. The CDR3 loop reads CASSLTQNFFSYEQYF. The CDR3 DNA sequence: TGTGCCAGCAGCTTAACGCAGAACTTTTTCTCCTACGAGCAGTACTTC.

This clonotype was seen only a few times. The rearrangement joins TRBV7-2 to TRBJ1-2, with a tentative D call TRBD1 (6 bases). The CDR3 is made up of 16 amino acids. The V gene lost 2 bases and the J gene lost 1 base, with 14 bases spanning the gap. CDR1 is SGHTA, CDR2 FQGNSA, per germline. CDR3 amino acids: CASSLTFGGLNYGYTF. CDR3 DNA: TGTGCCAGCAGCTTAACATTCGGGGGCCTTAACTATGGCTACACCTTC.

This clonotype was observed many times. The chain is built from TRBV12-3 or TRBV12-4 and TRBJ2-7; weak D call: TRBD1 (5 bases). CDR3 size: 15 residues. Trimming took 3 bases from V and 3 from J, leaving 15 bases between them. The CDR3 loop is CASSFGGQGRYEQYF. The CDR3 DNA is TGTGCCAGCAGTTTCGGCGGTCAGGGTCGCTACGAGCAGTACTTC.

The chain carries TRBV10-3 and TRBJ1-2, with 8 bases fitting TRBD1. This CDR3 is 13 amino acids long. Germline loops: CDR1 ENHRY, CDR2 SYGVKD. Unmatched junction bases numbered 0, after V lost 6 bases and J lost 0 bases. As DNA, the CDR3 is TGTGCCATCAGGGACAGGGCTAACTATGGCTACACCTTC. It encodes CAIRDRANYGYTF.

The chain uses TRBV6-6 and TRBJ1-1, with 7 bases aligning to TRBD1. Germline-derived CDR1 and CDR2 are MNHNY and SVGAGI (reference sequence). The CDR3 totals 14 residues. The junction had 11 bases not matched to a gene; V was cut back by 6 bases and J by 7 bases. CDR3 loop: CASSTTGREREAFF. In DNA, the CDR3 is TGTGCCAGCAGCACGACAGGGAGGGAGCGTGAAGCTTTCTTT.

This chain links TRBV7-3 with TRBJ2-1; D possibly corresponds to TRBD2 (5 bases). The germline CDR1 and CDR2 sequences are SGHTA and FQGTGA. The CDR3 is 14 amino acids. V gave up 3 bases and J gave up 4 bases, with 10 bases separating them. CDR3 sequence: CASSFYGEYNEQFF. The CDR3 nucleotides are TGTGCCAGCAGCTTCTACGGGGAATACAATGAGCAGTTCTTC.

V usage is TRBV11-2 and J usage is TRBJ2-1; TRBD2 aligns across 10 bases. Germline CDR1 reads SGHAT; CDR2 reads FQNNGV. The CDR3 contains 15 residues. V was clipped by 3 bases and J by 6 bases; unmatched bases: 5. The CDR3 DNA reads TGTGCCAGCAGCTTTTTAACTAGCGGGGCCAATGAGCAGTTCTTC. Translation: CASSFLTSGANEQFF.

The rearrangement uses TRBV19 and TRBJ2-2; 10 nucleotides line up with TRBD1. This CDR3 has 17 residues. V was pared by 4 bases and J by 6 bases, with 11 bases of the junction left unmatched. Looked up from germline, CDR1 is LNHDA and CDR2 is SQIVND (reference sequence). DNA for the CDR3: TGTGCCAGTAGTAGAAAGACGCCGGGACAGGGGCCCGGGGAGCTGTTTTTT. Translation: CASSRKTPGQGPGELFF. Full variable domain (missing parts from reference TRBV19 and TRBJ2-2): DGGITQSPKYLFRKEGQNVTLSCEQNLNHDAMYWYRQDPGQGLRLIYYSQIVNDFQKGDIAEGYSVSREKKESFPLTVTSAQKNPTAFYLCASSRKTPGQGPGELFFGEGSRLTVL.

This clonotype was picked up many times. V and J are TRBV7-2 and TRBJ2-5, with 10 bases that match TRBD2. The CDR3 totals 15 residues. Germline CDR1 reads SGHTA; CDR2 reads FQGNSA. Trimming removed 1 base from V and 12 bases from J; junction bases left unmatched: 11. The DNA for the CDR3 is TGTGCCAGCAGCTTAGACGGGGCTAGCGGGAGAGAGGAGTACTTC. Translation gives CASSLDGASGREEYF.

This clonotype came up once. The chain joins TRBV7-9 to TRBJ2-5, with D unclear. Near its end, the DNA agrees better with TRBJ2-7, so the J call may be wrong. Germline lookup yields CDR1 SEHNR and CDR2 FQNEAQ (reference sequence). The CDR3 totals 13 residues. The CDR3 here is CASSPLASGEQYF. DNA of the CDR3: TGTGCCAGCAGCCCCCTCGCTTCCGGCGAGCAGTACTTC.

The chain carries TRBV7-9 and TRBJ1-5, with D maybe TRBD1 (5 bases). The CDR3 extends over 14 amino acids. The germline CDR1 and CDR2 sequences are SEHNR and FQNEAQ (reference sequence). V dropped 3 bases and J dropped 5 bases, with 11 bases sitting between them. In DNA, the CDR3 is TGTGCCAGCAGCTTGGGGGGATATGATCAGCCCCAGCATTTT. Amino acids: CASSLGGYDQPQHF.

The chain combines TRBV6-5 with TRBJ2-5; TRBD2 might be the D (6 bases). The V end lost 2 bases, the J end lost 2 bases, and 15 bases lay between the germline ends. Germline V lookup: CDR1 MNHEY, CDR2 SVGAGI. This CDR3 has 16 amino acids. The CDR3 here is CASSYDHAGQQETQYF. The CDR3 DNA is TGTGCCAGCAGTTACGATCATGCGGGGCAACAAGAGACCCAGTACTTC.

The rearrangement links TRBV4-2 to TRBJ2-7; D call uncertain. The J call may be mistaken, given a closer DNA end match to TRBJ2-5. Germline assignment: CDR1 LGHNA and CDR2 YNFKEQ. This CDR3 spans 13 amino acids. In DNA form, the CDR3 reads TGTGCCAGCAGCAAGGACGTTTGGGAGACCCAGTACTTC. This sequence encodes CASSKDVWETQYF.

This chain links TRBV4-2 with TRBJ2-7, with D perhaps TRBD2 (6 bases). This CDR3 has 13 residues. Trimming shortened V by 4 bases and J by 6 bases, and 13 bases separated the two germline ends. Germline assignment: CDR1 LGHNA and CDR2 YNFKEQ. CDR3 amino acids: CASSPRGSGEQYF. The CDR3 DNA follows: TGTGCCAGCAGCCCCCGGGGGTCCGGCGAGCAGTACTTC.

This sequence joins TRBV7-2 and TRBJ2-3; 11 bases are shared with TRBD2. This CDR3 has 18 residues. The V gene end was trimmed by 5 bases and the J gene end by 3 bases; junction bases not matched to a gene: 13. Per the germline V gene, CDR1 is SGHTA and CDR2 is FQGNSA. For the CDR3, the DNA is TGTGCCAGCAGCCCACGGTTTACTAGCGGGGGTACGACAGATACGCAGTATTTT. Translating gives CASSPRFTSGGTTDTQYF.

A few counts support this clonotype. The chain has TRBV15 and TRBJ2-1, with no clear D. This CDR3 has 14 residues. Deletions cut 0 bases from V and 4 bases from J, with 7 bases between. The germline gives CDR1 LNHNV, CDR2 YYDKDF (reference sequence). As DNA, the CDR3 is TGTGCCACCAGCAGAGATCCCACTTACAATGAGCAGTTCTTC. This codes for CATSRDPTYNEQFF.

The chain joins TRBV7-2 to TRBJ1-5; the D is unclear. The CDR3 extends over 15 amino acids. CDR1 and CDR2 from the germline V gene are SGHTA and FQGNSA. The ends were cut back, 1 base at V and 0 bases at J, with 7 bases in the middle. This chain's CDR3 is CASSLVGNSNQPQHF. The CDR3 nucleotides read TGTGCCAGCAGCTTAGTAGGAAATAGCAATCAGCCCCAGCATTTT.

The genes are TRBV3-1 and TRBJ2-3; D perhaps matches TRBD2 (6 bases). The germline gives CDR1 LGHDT, CDR2 YNNKEL (reference sequence). Trimming shortened V by 0 bases and J by 6 bases, and 19 bases separated the two germline ends. This CDR3 region has 17 residues. The CDR3 loop is CASSQDVTSYLFDTQYF. The CDR3 DNA is TGTGCCAGCAGCCAAGACGTTACTAGCTACCTCTTTGATACGCAGTATTTT.

The chain couples TRBV6-6 to TRBJ1-1, with D possibly TRBD1 on 6 matching bases. V lost 5 bases to trimming and J lost 4 bases, with 8 bases between them. The CDR3 runs 12 residues. Germline V gene sequence: CDR1 MNHNY, CDR2 SVGAGI (reference sequence). CDR3 in amino acids: CASSRDITEAFF. The DNA of the CDR3 is TGTGCCAGCAGTCGGGACATCACTGAAGCTTTCTTT.

V and J are TRBV29-1 and TRBJ1-1, with a weak D call TRBD1 (5 bases). This CDR3 region has 13 residues. Germline V lookup: CDR1 SQVTM, CDR2 ANQGSEA. CDR3 bases: TGCAGTACTCATTCCGGGACCGACTCCCAGGCTTTCTTT. Its protein product is CSTHSGTDSQAFF.

The chain links TRBV20-1 to TRBJ2-3, with D perhaps matching TRBD2 (7 bases). Germline V gene lookup returns CDR1 DFQATT and CDR2 SNEGSKA (reference sequence). Trimming pared 1 base from V and 3 bases from J, leaving 11 bases between. The CDR3 covers 14 residues. The CDR3 loop reads CSARGGGRTDTQYF. DNA for the CDR3: TGCAGTGCTAGAGGGGGGGGCCGGACAGATACGCAGTATTTT.

The chain uses TRBV9 and TRBJ2-5; 8 nucleotides agree with TRBD2. The CDR3 is 15 residues long. CDR1 SGDLS and CDR2 YYNGEE come from the germline V gene. V shed 0 bases and J 3 bases; nucleotides not matched to a gene: 4. The chain's CDR3 is CASSVAGGAEETQYF. The CDR3 DNA follows: TGTGCCAGCAGCGTAGCGGGGGGGGCTGAAGAGACCCAGTACTTC.